The present entry profiles one TCR beta chain with its context. In the original workflow: Counts of nucleated cells, estimated from reference gene primer amplification, were obtained. Libraries were prepared by immunoSEQ multiplex PCR; TCRdb keeps only in-frame clonotypes and omits some of them. From that table come the V and J calls and clone size; the DNA was used to work out D and trimming. The sample has approximately 55,000 clones, about nine tenths seen once; the top ten hold approximately 6%. These data come from a study of blood T cell repertoires in COVID-19. On the study more broadly: PBMCs, B-cell-depleted T cells, or T cells were the source of the cDNA or gDNA that made up the material.

Unmatched junction bases numbered 5, after V lost 0 bases and J lost 2 bases. The CDR3 is 16 residues long. The germline V gene encodes CDR1 WNHNN and CDR2 SYGVQD (reference sequence). The genes are TRBV10-1 and TRBJ2-3; 7 bases map to TRBD2. The receptor was derived from a man aged 40-55 years with acute or convalescent COVID-19. Sequencing was carried out using peripheral blood. The CDR3 loop reads CASSESGLAVTDTQYF. As DNA, the CDR3 is TGCGCCAGCAGTGAGTCAGGCCTAGCGGTCACAGATACGCAGTATTTT.